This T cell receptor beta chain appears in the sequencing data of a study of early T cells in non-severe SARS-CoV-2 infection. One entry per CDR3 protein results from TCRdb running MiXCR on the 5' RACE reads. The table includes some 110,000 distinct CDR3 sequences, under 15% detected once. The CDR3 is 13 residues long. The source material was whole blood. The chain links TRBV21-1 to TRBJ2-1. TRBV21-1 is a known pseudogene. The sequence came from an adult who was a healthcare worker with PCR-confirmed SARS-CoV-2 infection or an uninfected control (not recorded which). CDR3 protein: CASRSYSYNEQFF. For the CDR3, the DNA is TGTGCCAGCAGAAGCTACTCCTACAATGAGCAGTTCTTC.